Listed below are T cell receptor beta chains from one sample, sequenced in a study of blood T cell repertoires in COVID-19. Here immunoSEQ multiplex PCR was the method, and the copy in TCRdb shows in-frame clones only, minus some. The sample contains 250,000 to 300,000 clones, 75% to 90% of which appear only once. What was sequenced was peripheral blood. The source is a woman between 35 and 50 years old who had recovered from COVID-19. Both conserved end residues are part of each CDR3. A D gene is named only where the DNA matches it firmly. The size of a clone is reported for some rows only, either as once, few or many, or as a class for expanded clones.

size	D	V	J	DNA	CDR3
.	.	TRBV4-1	TRBJ1-5	TGCGCCAGCAGCCAAGGTCGGCAGGGAAGCCAGCCCCAGCATTTT	CASSQGRQGSQPQHF
.	TRBD2	TRBV19	TRBJ2-1	TGTGCCAGTAGTATGACTAGCGGGATTAATGAGCAGTTCTTC	CASSMTSGINEQFF
.	TRBD2	TRBV19	TRBJ2-5	TGTGCCAGTAGTCCGGCGGGACTAGCTTTCGAGACCCAGTACTTC	CASSPAGLAFETQYF
once	TRBD1	TRBV19	TRBJ2-5	TGTGCCAGTAGGTTCACAGGGGAAGAGACCCAGTACTTC	CASRFTGEETQYF
.	.	TRBV18	TRBJ1-1	TGTGCCAGCTCACCCGCCGGGAAGAACACTGAAGCTTTCTTT	CASSPAGKNTEAFF
.	.	TRBV15	TRBJ2-6	TGTGCCACCAGCTTCCTTCACCGGGGAGCTGGGGCCAACGTCCTGACTTTC	CATSFLHRGAGANVLTF
.	.	TRBV20-1	TRBJ2-3	TGCAGTGCTAGTTCGGGGGCAGATACGCAGTATTTT	CSASSGADTQYF
.	.	TRBV10-1	TRBJ2-3	TGCGCCAGCTCGGAGGACAGCCCTAGCACAGATACGCAGTATTTT	CASSEDSPSTDTQYF
.	TRBD2	TRBV6-5	TRBJ2-4	TGTGCCAGCAGTAGAGGGACTAGCGGGAGAAACATTCAGTACTTC	CASSRGTSGRNIQYF
.	TRBD2	TRBV5-5	TRBJ2-7	TGTGCCAGCAGCTTGTTTTTGCGGGGGGTCTACGAGCAGTACTTC	CASSLFLRGVYEQYF
.	TRBD2	TRBV29-1	TRBJ2-3	TGCAGCGTTGAGGCGCTAGCGGAAACGTTAGATACGCAGTATTTT	CSVEALAETLDTQYF
.	TRBD1	TRBV5-4	TRBJ2-1	TGTGCCAGCAGCTTGATACAGGGGGTTGAGCAGTTCTTC	CASSLIQGVEQFF
.	TRBD1	TRBV7-9	TRBJ1-2	TGTGCCAGCAGCGACCCGGGACAGAGGTACACCTTC	CASSDPGQRYTF
.	TRBD2	TRBV7-3	TRBJ2-3	TGTGCCAGCAGCCAGACTAGCGGATCAGATACGCAGTATTTT	CASSQTSGSDTQYF
.	TRBD2	TRBV3-1/TRBV3-2	TRBJ2-5	TGTGCCAGCAGCCCCCGCGGGGGATTAGCGGGTCAAGAGACCCAGTACTTC	CASSPRGGLAGQETQYF
.	TRBD1	TRBV6-5	TRBJ2-7	TGTGCCAGCAGTTACGGGCAGGGGGCCTACGAGCAGTACTTC	CASSYGQGAYEQYF
.	.	TRBV7-6	TRBJ2-1	TGTGCCAGCAGCTTAGGAGGGGGTGGACGGGAGGATGAGCAGTTCTTC	CASSLGGGGREDEQFF
few	.	TRBV28	TRBJ2-7	TGTGCCAGCAGTTTGGGCCCGGACAAATACGAGCAGTACTTC	CASSLGPDKYEQYF
.	.	TRBV4-1	TRBJ2-3	TGCGCCAGCAGCCAAGATTTGGGGGCTGGCACAGATACGCAGTATTTT	CASSQDLGAGTDTQYF
.	.	TRBV6-1	TRBJ1-2	TGTGCCAGCAGTGAATCCCACAGGGTCGGGGGCTACACCTTC	CASSESHRVGGYTF
.	TRBD1	TRBV30	TRBJ2-7	TGTGCCTGGAGTGTACCAGGGGGCGAGCAGTACTTC	CAWSVPGGEQYF
.	TRBD1	TRBV12-5	TRBJ2-3	TGTGCTAGTGGTTTGGGGACAGGGGGCAGAGATACGCAGTATTTT	CASGLGTGGRDTQYF
few	.	TRBV28	TRBJ1-1	TGTGCCAGCAGTTTAACCCACAGGGATTGGACTGAAGCTTTCTTT	CASSLTHRDWTEAFF
.	TRBD2	TRBV7-9	TRBJ2-1	TGTGCCAGTTCCGGGAGGGACAATGAGCAGTTCTTC	CASSGRDNEQFF
.	.	TRBV6-5	TRBJ2-3	TGTGCCAGCAGTTACTCGACCGGGTTCACAGATACGCAGTATTTT	CASSYSTGFTDTQYF
.	TRBD2	TRBV3-1/TRBV3-2	TRBJ2-1	TGTGCCAGCAGCCAAGCTGGGACTAGCAAGTTCTTC	CASSQAGTSKFF
.	.	TRBV4-3	TRBJ1-2	TGCGCCAGCTCCGAGGGCAGGTTCTATGGCTACACCTTC	CASSEGRFYGYTF
.	TRBD2	TRBV7-9	TRBJ2-2	TGTGCCAGCAGCTTTGCGGGAGGCCGGACCGGGGAGCTGTTTTTT	CASSFAGGRTGELFF
.	TRBD2	TRBV28	TRBJ2-3	TGTGCCAGCAGTCCGCCGGGACTAGCAGTAGATACGCAGTATTTT	CASSPPGLAVDTQYF
.	TRBD2	TRBV3-1/TRBV3-2	TRBJ2-3	TGTGCCAGCAGCCTAGGGACTAGCGGGGCAGATACGCAGTATTTT	CASSLGTSGADTQYF
once	TRBD2	TRBV2	TRBJ2-5	TGTGCCAGCAGCGGGTTAACGGGGGGGGAGACCCAGTACTTC	CASSGLTGGETQYF
.	.	TRBV19	TRBJ2-6	TGTGCCAGTAGTATTAGCTCTGGGGCCAACGTCCTGACTTTC	CASSISSGANVLTF
once	.	TRBV9	TRBJ2-5	TGTGCCAGCAGCGTACGCCCCGGGGGTCCCCTCCAAGAGACCCAGTACTTC	CASSVRPGGPLQETQYF
once	TRBD2	TRBV2	TRBJ2-3	TGTGCCAGCAGTGATCAGGCTAGCGGGCCCCCCCACACAGATACGCAGTATTTT	CASSDQASGPPHTDTQYF
.	.	TRBV7-9	TRBJ2-3	TGTGCCAGCAGCTTATGGGTACACTACAGCACAGATACGCAGTATTTT	CASSLWVHYSTDTQYF
.	TRBD2	TRBV18	TRBJ2-7	TGTGCCAGCTCACGCGGGACTAGCGGACCCGGGTACGAGCAGTACTTC	CASSRGTSGPGYEQYF
.	TRBD2	TRBV7-8	TRBJ2-1	TGTGCCAGCAGCTTAGTTGGCGGCGGGAGAACGGTCCATGAGCAGTTCTTC	CASSLVGGGRTVHEQFF
.	TRBD2	TRBV13	TRBJ2-5	TGTGCCAGCAGCCTTGGGACTAGCGGGAGCAGGGAGACCCAGTACTTC	CASSLGTSGSRETQYF
.	.	TRBV5-1	TRBJ2-3	TGCGCCAGCAGCTTGATCCGGCCGGAGGATACGCAGTATTTT	CASSLIRPEDTQYF
.	TRBD2	TRBV6-5	TRBJ2-1	TGTGCCAGCAGTTACTCTAGCGGGGGGGCCGGAACTGAGCAGTTCTTC	CASSYSSGGAGTEQFF
.	TRBD1	TRBV6-1	TRBJ2-3	TGTGCCAGCAGTGTACAACCCGGGACAGGGTACTATCGGGGCCCAGATACGCAGTATTTT	CASSVQPGTGYYRGPDTQYF
.	TRBD1	TRBV4-1	TRBJ2-5	TGCGCCAGCAGCACCCGGGACAGCCAAGAGACCCAGTACTTC	CASSTRDSQETQYF
.	.	TRBV5-1	TRBJ1-1	TGCGCCAGCAGCTTGGCGCAGGGAGGCGCTTTCTTT	CASSLAQGGAFF
.	.	TRBV29-1	TRBJ2-1	TGCAGCGTTGAAGTTTCTAGGGGCGATGAGCAGTTCTTC	CSVEVSRGDEQFF
.	.	TRBV5-1	TRBJ1-6	TGCGCCAGCAGCTTGGAACCAGATAATTCACCCCTCCACTTT	CASSLEPDNSPLHF
.	TRBD1	TRBV10-1	TRBJ2-1	TGCGCCAGCAGTTTCGGACAGGGGGGCCGCTACAATGAGCAGTTCTTC	CASSFGQGGRYNEQFF
once	.	TRBV5-1	TRBJ1-6	TGCGCCAGCAGCTTGTCTCTTCAGAAACCCCTCCACTTT	CASSLSLQKPLHF
.	.	TRBV2	TRBJ2-5	TGTGCCAGCACCCGAGCGTTGGGGCGAGAGACCCAGTACTTC	CASTRALGRETQYF
.	.	TRBV19	TRBJ1-1	TGTGCCAGCGGACACAAAATCGGAACTGAAGCTTTCTTT	CASGHKIGTEAFF
.	.	TRBV6-5	TRBJ1-2	TGTGCCAGCAGTTACTCGATGAACCGACAAAATGGCTACACCTTC	CASSYSMNRQNGYTF